The clone carrying this TCR beta chain has a handful of counts. Its specificity is not known. Here immunoSEQ multiplex PCR was the method, and the copy in TCRdb shows in-frame clones only, minus some. The sample shows approximately 17,000 clones, approximately 70% of them seen only once. CDR3 size: 14 residues. V shed 3 bases and J shed 3 bases, with 11 bases lying between them. Germline V gene lookup returns CDR1 SGHVS and CDR2 FQNEAQ. The entry originates in a study of tumor-infiltrating lymphocytes in localized non-small cell lung cancer. At the level of the study: The cohort mixed smokers and never-smokers, several histologies, and some post-neoadjuvant-chemotherapy samples.

Findings and limits, study-wide: Recurrence-free survival showed no association with tumor T-cell fraction. Only some patients had TCR sequencing, depending on available tissue. Different pieces of the same tissue were used for each assay.

The clonotype was recovered from a human donor with non-small cell lung cancer. The chain has TRBV7-8 and TRBJ1-2; TRBD1 is a possible D gene (5 bases). The sequenced sample consisted of lung tumor tissue. The chain's CDR3 is CASSFRGRDYGYTF. In DNA form, the CDR3 reads TGTGCCAGCAGCTTTAGGGGTAGAGACTATGGCTACACCTTC.